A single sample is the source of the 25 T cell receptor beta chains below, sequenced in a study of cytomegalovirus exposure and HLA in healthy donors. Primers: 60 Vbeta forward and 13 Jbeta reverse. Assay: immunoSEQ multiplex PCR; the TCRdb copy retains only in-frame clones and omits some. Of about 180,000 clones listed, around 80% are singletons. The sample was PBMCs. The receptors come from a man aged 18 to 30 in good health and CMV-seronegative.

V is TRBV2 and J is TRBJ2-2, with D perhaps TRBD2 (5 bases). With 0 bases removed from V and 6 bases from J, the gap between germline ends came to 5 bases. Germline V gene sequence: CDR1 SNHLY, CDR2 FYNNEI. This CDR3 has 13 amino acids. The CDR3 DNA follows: TGTGCCAGCAGTGAAGCGGGAGCCGGGGAGCTGTTTTTT. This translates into CASSEAGAGELFF.

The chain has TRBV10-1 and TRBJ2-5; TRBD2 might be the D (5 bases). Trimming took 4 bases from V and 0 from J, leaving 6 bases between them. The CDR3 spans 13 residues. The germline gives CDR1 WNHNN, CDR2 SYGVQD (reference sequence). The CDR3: CASSVGNQETQYF. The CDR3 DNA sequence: TGCGCCAGCAGTGTCGGGAACCAAGAGACCCAGTACTTC.

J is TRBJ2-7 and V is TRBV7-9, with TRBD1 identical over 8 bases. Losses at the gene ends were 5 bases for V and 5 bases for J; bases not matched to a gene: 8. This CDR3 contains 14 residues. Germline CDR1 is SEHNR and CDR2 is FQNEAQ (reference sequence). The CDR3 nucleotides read TGTGCCAGCAGCCACCGGGACAGGACCCACGAGCAGTACTTC. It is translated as CASSHRDRTHEQYF.

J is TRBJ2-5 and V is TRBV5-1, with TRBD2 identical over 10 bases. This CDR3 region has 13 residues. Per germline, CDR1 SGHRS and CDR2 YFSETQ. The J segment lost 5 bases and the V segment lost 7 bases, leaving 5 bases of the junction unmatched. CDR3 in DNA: TGCGCCAGCCAACTAGCGGGGTGGGAGACCCAGTACTTC. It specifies CASQLAGWETQYF. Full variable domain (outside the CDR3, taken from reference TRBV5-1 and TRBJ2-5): KAGVTQTPRYLIKTRGQQVTLSCSPISGHRSVSWYQQTPGQGLQFLFEYFSETQRNKGNFPGRFSGRQFSNSRSEMNVSTLELGDSALYLCASQLAGWETQYFGPGTRLLVL.

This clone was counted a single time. The DNA of the CDR3 is TGTGCCACCAGCAGAGATCCCAGGTTATCTGGAAACACCATATATTTT. Protein product: CATSRDPRLSGNTIYF. The V gene is TRBV15, the J gene TRBJ1-3; no definite D call. The CDR3 has 16 amino acids. The ends were cut back, 0 bases at V and 1 base at J, with 10 bases in the middle. CDR1 and CDR2 (germline): LNHNV, YYDKDF (reference sequence).

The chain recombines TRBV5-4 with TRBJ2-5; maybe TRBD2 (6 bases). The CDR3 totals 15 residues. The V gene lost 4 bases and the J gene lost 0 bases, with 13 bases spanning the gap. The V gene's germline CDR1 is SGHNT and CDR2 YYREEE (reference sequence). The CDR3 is CASSNLKRDQETQYF. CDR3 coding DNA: TGTGCCAGCAGCAACTTAAAGCGGGACCAAGAGACCCAGTACTTC.

The CDR3 here is CASSRPNRDTLRNEQFF. The DNA for the CDR3 is TGTGCCAGCAGCCGGCCCAACCGGGACACCCTTCGTAATGAGCAGTTCTTC. This sequence joins TRBV4-2 and TRBJ2-1; possibly TRBD1 for D (6 bases). V was pared by 4 bases and J by 7 bases, with 23 bases between. Germline V gene lookup returns CDR1 LGHNA and CDR2 YNFKEQ. The CDR3 is 17 amino acids.

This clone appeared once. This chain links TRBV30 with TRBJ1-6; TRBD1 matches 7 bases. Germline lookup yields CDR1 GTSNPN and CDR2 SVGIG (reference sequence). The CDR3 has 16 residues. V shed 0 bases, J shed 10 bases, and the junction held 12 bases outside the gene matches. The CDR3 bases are TGTGCCTGGAGTGTACTCAAGGGGGCGACCCGGTCACCCCTCCACTTT. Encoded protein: CAWSVLKGATRSPLHF.

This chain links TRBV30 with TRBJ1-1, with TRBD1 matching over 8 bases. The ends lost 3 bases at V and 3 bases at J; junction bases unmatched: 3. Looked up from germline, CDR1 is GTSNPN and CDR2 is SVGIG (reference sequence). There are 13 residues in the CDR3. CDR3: CAWRQGADTEAFF. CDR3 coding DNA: TGTGCCTGGAGGCAGGGGGCGGACACTGAAGCTTTCTTT.

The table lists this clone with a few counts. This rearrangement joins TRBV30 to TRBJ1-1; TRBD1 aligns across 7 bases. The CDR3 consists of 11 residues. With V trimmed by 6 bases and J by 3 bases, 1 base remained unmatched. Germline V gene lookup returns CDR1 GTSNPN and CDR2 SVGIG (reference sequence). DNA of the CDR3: TGTGCCTGTCAGGGGGACACTGAAGCTTTCTTT. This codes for CACQGDTEAFF.

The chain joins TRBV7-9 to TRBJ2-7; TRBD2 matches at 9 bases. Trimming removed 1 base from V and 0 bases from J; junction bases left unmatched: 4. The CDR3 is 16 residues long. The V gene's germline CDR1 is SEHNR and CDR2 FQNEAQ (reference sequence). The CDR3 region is CASSLVASGVSYEQYF. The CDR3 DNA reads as TGTGCCAGCAGCTTAGTAGCTAGCGGGGTCTCCTACGAGCAGTACTTC.

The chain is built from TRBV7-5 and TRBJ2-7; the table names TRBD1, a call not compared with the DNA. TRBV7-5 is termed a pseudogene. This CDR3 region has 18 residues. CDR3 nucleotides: TGTGCCAGAAGCTTAAAATGGGACATCAAGGGATTTAGCTACGAGCAGTACTTC. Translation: CARSLKWDIKGFSYEQYF.

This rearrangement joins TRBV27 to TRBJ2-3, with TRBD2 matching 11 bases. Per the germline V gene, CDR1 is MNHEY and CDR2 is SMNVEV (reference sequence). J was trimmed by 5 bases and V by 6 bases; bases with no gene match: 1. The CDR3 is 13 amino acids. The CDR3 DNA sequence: TGTGCCAGCAGGCTAGCGGGAGGAGATACGCAGTATTTT. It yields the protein CASRLAGGDTQYF.

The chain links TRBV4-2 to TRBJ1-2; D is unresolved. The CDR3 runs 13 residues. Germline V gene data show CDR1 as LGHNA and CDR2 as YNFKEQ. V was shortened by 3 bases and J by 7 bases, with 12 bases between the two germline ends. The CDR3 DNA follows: TGTGCCAGCAGCCACTACATTGCGGGTGGCTACACCTTC. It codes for CASSHYIAGGYTF.

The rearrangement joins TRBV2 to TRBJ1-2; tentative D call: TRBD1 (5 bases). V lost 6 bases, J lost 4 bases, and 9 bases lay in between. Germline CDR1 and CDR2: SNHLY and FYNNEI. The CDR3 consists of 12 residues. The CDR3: CASRGAGYGYTF. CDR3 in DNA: TGTGCCAGCAGAGGGGCCGGCTATGGCTACACCTTC.

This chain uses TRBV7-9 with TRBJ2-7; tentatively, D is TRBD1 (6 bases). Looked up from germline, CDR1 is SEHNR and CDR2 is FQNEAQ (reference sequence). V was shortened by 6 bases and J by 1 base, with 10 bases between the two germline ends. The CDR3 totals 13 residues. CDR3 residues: CASRSGQSYEQYF. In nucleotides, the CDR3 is TGTGCCAGCAGGTCTGGACAGTCCTACGAGCAGTACTTC. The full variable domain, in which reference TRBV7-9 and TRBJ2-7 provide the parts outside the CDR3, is DTGVSQNPRHKITKRGQNVTFRCDPISEHNRLYWYRQTLGQGPEFLTYFQNEAQLEKSRLLSDRFSAERPKGSFSTLEIQRTEQGDSAMYLCASRSGQSYEQYFGPGTRLTVT.

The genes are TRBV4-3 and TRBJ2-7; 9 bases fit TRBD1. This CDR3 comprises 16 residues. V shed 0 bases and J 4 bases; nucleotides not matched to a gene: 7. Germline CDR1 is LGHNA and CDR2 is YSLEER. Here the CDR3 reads CASSQDPTGGGYEQYF. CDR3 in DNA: TGCGCCAGCAGCCAAGATCCGACAGGGGGGGGTTACGAGCAGTACTTC.

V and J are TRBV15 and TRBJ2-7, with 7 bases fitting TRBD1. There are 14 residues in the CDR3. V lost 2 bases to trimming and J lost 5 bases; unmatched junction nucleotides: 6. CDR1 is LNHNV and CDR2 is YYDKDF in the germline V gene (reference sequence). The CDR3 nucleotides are TGTGCCACCAGCAGACAGACAGGGCGCAACGAGCAGTACTTC. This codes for CATSRQTGRNEQYF.

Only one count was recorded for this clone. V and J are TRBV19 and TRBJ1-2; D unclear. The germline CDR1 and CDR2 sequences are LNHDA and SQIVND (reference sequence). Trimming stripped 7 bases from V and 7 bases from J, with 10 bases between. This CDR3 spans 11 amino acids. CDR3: CASTGWSGYTF. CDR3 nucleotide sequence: TGTGCCAGTACTGGGTGGAGTGGCTACACCTTC.

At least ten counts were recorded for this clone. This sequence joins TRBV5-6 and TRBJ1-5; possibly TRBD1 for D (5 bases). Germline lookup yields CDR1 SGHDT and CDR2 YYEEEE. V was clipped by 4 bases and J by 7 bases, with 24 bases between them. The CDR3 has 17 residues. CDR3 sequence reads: CASSGGGEFKKIQPQHF. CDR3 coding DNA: TGTGCCAGCAGCGGCGGGGGGGAGTTTAAGAAGATACAGCCCCAGCATTTT.

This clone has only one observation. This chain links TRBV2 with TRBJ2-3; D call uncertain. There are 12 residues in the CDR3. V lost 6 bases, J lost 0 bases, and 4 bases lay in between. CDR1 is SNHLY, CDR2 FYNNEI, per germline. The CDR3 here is CASRASTDTQYF. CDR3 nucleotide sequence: TGTGCCAGCAGAGCTAGCACAGATACGCAGTATTTT.

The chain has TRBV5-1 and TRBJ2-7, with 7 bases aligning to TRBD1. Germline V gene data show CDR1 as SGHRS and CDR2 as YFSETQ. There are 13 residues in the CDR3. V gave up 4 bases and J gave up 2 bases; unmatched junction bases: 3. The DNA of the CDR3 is TGCGCCAGCAGCCGGGACAGCGCCTACGAGCAGTACTTC. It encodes CASSRDSAYEQYF. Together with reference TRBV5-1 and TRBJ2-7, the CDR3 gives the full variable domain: KAGVTQTPRYLIKTRGQQVTLSCSPISGHRSVSWYQQTPGQGLQFLFEYFSETQRNKGNFPGRFSGRQFSNSRSEMNVSTLELGDSALYLCASSRDSAYEQYFGPGTRLTVT.

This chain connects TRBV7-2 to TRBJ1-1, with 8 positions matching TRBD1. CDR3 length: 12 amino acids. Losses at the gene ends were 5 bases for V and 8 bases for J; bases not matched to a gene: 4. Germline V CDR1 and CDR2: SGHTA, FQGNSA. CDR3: CASSLRTGEAFF. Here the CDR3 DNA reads TGTGCCAGCAGCCTGAGGACAGGGGAAGCTTTCTTT.

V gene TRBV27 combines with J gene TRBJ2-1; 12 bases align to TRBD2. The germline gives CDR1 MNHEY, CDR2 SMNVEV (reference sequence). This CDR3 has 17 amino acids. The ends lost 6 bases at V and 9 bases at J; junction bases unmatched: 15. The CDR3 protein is CASRPLTSGSPLGEQFF. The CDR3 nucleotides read TGTGCCAGCAGGCCCCTGACTAGCGGGAGTCCCTTGGGTGAGCAGTTCTTC.

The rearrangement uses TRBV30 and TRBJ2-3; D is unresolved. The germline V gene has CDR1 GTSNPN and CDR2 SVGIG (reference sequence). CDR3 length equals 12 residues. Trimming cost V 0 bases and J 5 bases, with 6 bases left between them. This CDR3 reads CAWSVLKDTQYF. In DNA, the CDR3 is TGTGCCTGGAGTGTACTAAAAGATACGCAGTATTTT.